The rows below give T cell receptor beta chains drawn from one sample of a study of T cell repertoires in cytomegalovirus infection. These receptors lack a known antigen. TCRdb passed the reads through MiXCR, listing each CDR3 protein once. The sample has fewer than 1,000,000 distinct CDR3 sequences; around 30% are singletons. Sequenced material: cultured CD8+ T cells from PBMCs, taken from culture after CMV antigen stimulation. These receptors originate from a human donor in good health (CMV status not recorded). Some clones in this sample may be carry-over from other donors' samples. CDR3s include the opening cysteine and the closing phenylalanine or tryptophan. The D gene is left open where the match is weak. Not every row has a clone size; where given, it reads once, few, many or a size class.

J gene,V gene,CDR3 length,clone size,D gene,CDR3 protein,CDR3 DNA
TRBJ1-1,TRBV7-2,16,few,NA,CASSLVVLVRGTEAFF,TGTGCCAGCAGCTTAGTTGTCTTAGTGAGGGGCACTGAAGCTTTCTTT
TRBJ2-1,TRBV6-2/TRBV6-3,17,few,NA,CASSYTLRAQIYNEQFF,TGTGCCAGCAGTTACACTCTAAGGGCACAGATCTACAATGAGCAGTTCTTC
TRBJ2-1,TRBV7-2,17,NA,TRBD2,CASSLRLAGGKYNEQFF,TGTGCCAGCAGCTTACGACTAGCGGGGGGCAAGTACAATGAGCAGTTCTTC
TRBJ2-5,TRBV29-1,12,NA,NA,CSAARVGKTQYF,TGCAGCGCCGCGCGGGTCGGCAAGACCCAGTACTTC
TRBJ1-5,TRBV7-2,15,many,TRBD1,CASSSTGGSNQPQHF,TGTGCCAGCAGCTCAACAGGGGGAAGCAATCAGCCCCAGCATTTT
TRBJ1-2,TRBV9,14,NA,NA,CASSVANGPYGYTF,TGTGCCAGCAGCGTAGCAAACGGTCCCTATGGCTACACCTTC
TRBJ1-2,TRBV7-2,17,many,TRBD1,CASSLGSQTGVIYGYTF,TGTGCCAGCAGCTTAGGGTCCCAAACAGGGGTTATCTATGGCTACACCTTC
TRBJ1-1,TRBV7-6,15,few,TRBD1,CASSLDDRGRPEAFF,TGTGCCAGCAGCTTAGATGACAGGGGGCGACCTGAAGCTTTCTTT
TRBJ1-2,TRBV13,12,NA,NA,CASRPQGDGYTF,TGTGCCAGCAGACCACAGGGCGACGGCTACACCTTC
TRBJ2-7,TRBV7-9,15,many,NA,CASSPNPGTIYEQYF,TGTGCCAGCAGCCCAAATCCCGGGACCATCTACGAGCAGTACTTC
TRBJ2-3,TRBV4-2,16,few,TRBD2,CASSQDLAGYSDTQYF,TGTGCCAGCAGCCAAGATCTAGCGGGGTACTCAGATACGCAGTATTTT
TRBJ2-5,TRBV4-2,13,NA,NA,CASSQDSLETQYF,TGTGCCAGCAGCCAAGATAGTCTTGAGACCCAGTACTTC
TRBJ1-4,TRBV27,14,NA,NA,CASSETDWGEKLFF,TGTGCCAGCAGTGAGACAGATTGGGGTGAAAAACTGTTTTTT
TRBJ1-2,TRBV7-4,15,NA,TRBD1,CASSLSGQENYGYTF,TGTGCCAGCAGCTTATCGGGACAGGAGAACTATGGCTACACCTTC
TRBJ1-1,TRBV7-9,12,many,NA,CASSRDFTEAFF,TGTGCCAGCAGCAGGGATTTCACTGAAGCTTTCTTT
TRBJ1-4,TRBV7-6,15,few,TRBD1,CASSLPGQGNEKLFF,TGTGCCAGCAGCTTACCGGGACAGGGAAATGAAAAACTGTTTTTT
TRBJ2-2,TRBV2,12,few,NA,CASLGNTGELFF,TGTGCCAGTCTCGGGAACACCGGGGAGCTGTTTTTT
TRBJ1-5,TRBV4-2,16,NA,NA,CASSQDWEGRGQPQHF,TGTGCCAGCAGCCAAGATTGGGAGGGTAGGGGTCAGCCCCAGCATTTT